The TCR beta chain under discussion was sequenced for a study of CD8 T cells in ankylosing spondylitis (dated by TCRdb to 2015 to 2018). Study-wide context: The study set out to find disease-linked TCR variants by profiling T cell receptor beta repertoires in ankylosing spondylitis patients and healthy donors. The whole study cohort included under 140 healthy donors and some 27 ankylosing spondylitis patients. Peripheral blood was sampled, and synovial fluid was also collected from ankylosing spondylitis patients. The paper's findings and limits, for the study overall: Blood from ankylosing spondylitis patients appeared to be characterized by a TCR beta motif made up of under ten highly homologous amino acid variants. Some of the motif variants had been reported before in the synovial fluid and blood of reactive arthritis patients, a finding that suggests common disease-initiation mechanisms. In peripheral blood, the disease-linked clones were found at relatively low frequencies and had a CD8+ phenotype. The disease-linked clones were reported as significantly enriched in matched synovial fluid samples from ankylosing spondylitis patients.

TCRdb shows the sequencer as Illumina HiSeq 2500. Quantitative 5'-RACE with molecular barcodes was the method used to prepare the TCR beta libraries. In the paper's pipeline: To identify disease-linked TCR variants, a new computational method was used, one built on a probabilistic model of VDJ rearrangement. TCRdb reanalyzed the raw reads on its own, using fastp at Q25 for trimming and MiXCR for clone calling, and kept in-frame beta chains. CDR3 protein sequences are deduplicated, and each keeps its most common genes and DNA. The V and J calls follow TCRdb's processing rather than the paper's. The sample yields 250,000 to 350,000 distinct CDR3 sequences; 15% to 20% were counted once. The leading ten clones occupy 7.8% of the sample. In this sample, this clonotype turned up many times. Its antigen has not been determined. Nothing much larger sits one base from this clone, and base qualities are not available.

A distance of 9 bases separates the germline ends of V and J, which lose 4 bases and 2 bases respectively. The CDR3 runs 14 residues from the cysteine to the phenylalanine. Only CDR3 DNA is held: 42 bases, read in frame from base 1. Recombination joined TRBV12-3 or TRBV12-4 with TRBJ1-5, with TRBD1 as a weak D call on 5 bases. This TCR was recovered from a male donor with ankylosing spondylitis or in good health (not recorded which). Sequencing used blood, either unsorted or a sorted T cell fraction (not recorded which). The DNA reads TGTGCCAGCAGTTCCGTGGGGGGCAATCAGCCCCAGCATTTT. Its product reads: CASSSVGGNQPQHF.